These 32 T cell receptor beta chains share one sample of origin, sequenced in a study of Graves' ophthalmopathy and Graves' hyperthyroidism. Beta-chain TCR CDR3 regions were amplified from RNA transcripts. First-round RT-PCR employed HTBI primers, with a second-round multiplex PCR after it. TCRdb independently ran MiXCR on the multiplex PCR reads; one entry per CDR3 protein. The sample carries around 43,000 distinct CDR3 sequences, approximately 52% recorded once. The sample consisted of peripheral blood. The receptor set was obtained from an adult man with Graves' ophthalmopathy.

Details on this clonotype: Because the CDR3 is missing its conserved closing phenylalanine or tryptophan, this is likely a read error. The chain uses TRBV7-9 and TRBJ2-2; unclear D gene. The CDR3 spans 12 residues. Per the germline V gene, CDR1 is SEHNR and CDR2 is FQNEAQ (reference sequence). The CDR3: CASSSNTGELFS. In DNA, the CDR3 is TGTGCTAGCAGCTCTAACACCGGGGAGCTGTTTTCT.

This clonotype is medium-sized (0.01 to 0.1%) by share. The J gene is TRBJ2-1, the V gene TRBV24-1, with 14 nucleotides matching TRBD2. Germline loops: CDR1 KGHDR, CDR2 SFDVKD. The ends lost 3 bases at V and 8 bases at J; junction bases unmatched: 8. The CDR3 loop spans 17 amino acids. The CDR3 DNA is TGTGCCACCAGTGATCTAGGGACTAGCGGGAGTTTGTATGAGCAGTTCTTC. As protein: CATSDLGTSGSLYEQFF.

This clonotype was counted many times. This chain connects TRBV5-1 to TRBJ1-5; D perhaps matches TRBD1 (5 bases). V lost 1 base and J 1 base, leaving 9 bases between the germline ends. CDR1 and CDR2 (germline): SGHRS, YFSETQ. The CDR3 is made up of 15 amino acids. The CDR3: CASSLLPGSNQPQHF. In nucleotides, the CDR3 is TGCGCCAGCAGCTTGCTTCCAGGGAGCAATCAGCCCCAGCATTTT.

The chain joins TRBV20-1 to TRBJ1-3; TRBD1 might be the D (5 bases). Germline values: CDR1 DFQATT, CDR2 SNEGSKA (reference sequence). Deletions cut 3 bases from V and 4 bases from J, with 13 bases between. There are 14 residues in the CDR3. The CDR3 coding sequence is TGCAGTGCTAGCTTGACGGGGACCGGAAACACCATATATTTT. Protein: CSASLTGTGNTIYF.

This clonotype was observed at least ten times. The V and J genes are TRBV5-1 and TRBJ2-1; D gene ambiguous. The germline V gene encodes CDR1 SGHRS and CDR2 YFSETQ. The V and J ends lost 0 bases and 4 bases respectively, with 14 bases between them. The CDR3 consists of 16 residues. The CDR3 spells CASSLGVALEYNEQFF. CDR3 DNA sequence: TGCGCCAGCAGCTTGGGGGTAGCTCTCGAATACAATGAGCAGTTCTTC.

Many counts were recorded for this clonotype. The chain recombines TRBV11-3 with TRBJ2-2; tentatively, D is TRBD1 or TRBD2 (6 bases each). Between the trimmed V and J ends, which lost 3 bases and 4 bases, there was a span of 12 bases. Germline CDR1 is SGHNT and CDR2 is YENEEA. The CDR3 runs to 15 residues. CDR3 DNA: TGTGCCAGCAGCTTCGGGGGCGACACCACCGGGGAGCTGTTTTTT. Translated: CASSFGGDTTGELFF.

This clonotype is termed medium-sized. The genes are TRBV2 and TRBJ1-6; 10 bases are a match to TRBD1. The germline V gene has CDR1 SNHLY and CDR2 FYNNEI. The CDR3 spans 14 residues. Trimming at V came to 6 bases and at J to 5 bases, leaving 1 base not matched to a gene. The CDR3 coding sequence is TGTGCCAGCAGGGACAGGGGGAATAATTCACCCCTCCACTTT. Translated: CASRDRGNNSPLHF.

This clonotype was seen repeatedly, ten times or more. The CDR3 coding sequence is TGTGCCAGCAGTCGACAGAGGAACACTGAAGCTTTCTTT. Residues: CASSRQRNTEAFF. This chain links TRBV6-5 with TRBJ1-1, with D possibly TRBD1 on 5 matching bases. Trimming stripped 5 bases from V and 1 base from J, with 8 bases between. This CDR3 spans 13 amino acids. CDR1 MNHEY and CDR2 SVGAGI come from the germline V gene.

The chain uses TRBV9 and TRBJ2-3, with 10 positions matching TRBD1. V lost 3 bases to trimming and J lost 4 bases; unmatched junction nucleotides: 5. Germline-derived CDR1 and CDR2 are SGDLS and YYNGEE. This CDR3 is 15 amino acids long. The CDR3 nucleotides read TGTGCCAGCAGCGCGACGACAGGGGGCGCAGATACGCAGTATTTT. Its translation is CASSATTGGADTQYF.

The chain links TRBV20-1 to TRBJ2-3; 11 bases match TRBD2. With V trimmed by 1 base and J by 11 bases, 11 bases remained unmatched. The CDR3 consists of 15 residues. Germline lookup yields CDR1 DFQATT and CDR2 SNEGSKA (reference sequence). In DNA, the CDR3 is TGCAGTGCTAGAGGCAATAGCGGGAGGGCTGGGGAGCAGTATTTT. It is translated as CSARGNSGRAGEQYF.

The chain uses TRBV29-1 and TRBJ2-7, with TRBD1 identical over 12 bases. The germline gives CDR1 SQVTM, CDR2 ANQGSEA. CDR3 length: 14 amino acids. The J segment lost 7 bases and the V segment lost 4 bases, leaving 8 bases of the junction unmatched. The CDR3 nucleotides read TGCAGCGTTGCCCCGGGACAGGGGGCACATGAGCAGTACTTC. It specifies CSVAPGQGAHEQYF.

This clonotype was counted only a few times. Since a much larger clone is just one base distant, this may be a read error. The CDR3 region is CASSNSGAAYEQYF. Here the CDR3 DNA reads TGTGCCAGCAGCAACAGCGGGGCCGCCTACGAGCAGTACTTC. The chain links TRBV6-1 to TRBJ2-7; 7 positions match TRBD2. Germline V CDR1 and CDR2: MNHNS, SASEGT. V was pared by 6 bases and J by 2 bases, with 7 bases of the junction left unmatched. The CDR3 is 14 residues long.

This clonotype was detected only once. This rearrangement joins TRBV20-1 to TRBJ2-5, with 11 bases lining up with TRBD2. V was clipped by 2 bases and J by 4 bases; unmatched bases: 9. CDR3 length equals 16 residues. Per germline, CDR1 DFQATT and CDR2 SNEGSKA (reference sequence). CDR3 bases: TGCAGTGCTAGACTAGCGGGAGGAGTAACAACAGAGACCCAGTACTTC. Translated: CSARLAGGVTTETQYF.

This clonotype was found once. The V call is TRBV2, the J call TRBJ2-7, with TRBD2 matching 8 bases. Germline V gives CDR1 SNHLY, CDR2 FYNNEI. The CDR3 sequence is 10 residues long. Trimming removed 6 bases from V and 11 bases from J; junction bases left unmatched: 3. The CDR3 nucleotides read TGTGCCAGCAGGGTCGGGGGGGAGTACGTC. It encodes CASRVGGEYV.

This clonotype came up many times. The chain recombines TRBV7-8 with TRBJ2-5; no definite D call. This CDR3 is built from 15 residues. Deletions cut 0 bases from V and 1 base from J, with 9 bases between. Looked up from germline, CDR1 is SGHVS and CDR2 is FQNEAQ. The CDR3 region has the DNA TGTGCCAGCAGCTTAGCCGGACGTCCCCAAGAGACCCAGTACTTC. Translated: CASSLAGRPQETQYF.

In regard to this clonotype: The limits of the CDR3 on the DNA are not certain, so only TCRdb's listed CDR3 is given. The CDR3 protein is CASRDRGPGYTFGSGTYEQYF. The chain carries TRBV2 and TRBJ2-7; the table's D call TRBD1 went unverified against the DNA. Germline lookup yields CDR1 SNHLY and CDR2 FYNNEI. The CDR3 region is 21 residues in length, termini included.

This clonotype was seen ten or more times. The chain recombines TRBV20-1 with TRBJ2-1; 10 positions match TRBD2. Germline V gene sequence: CDR1 DFQATT, CDR2 SNEGSKA (reference sequence). The CDR3 sequence is 14 residues long. J was trimmed by 3 bases and V by 2 bases; bases with no gene match: 1. CDR3 in DNA: TGCAGTGCTAGAACTAGCGGGGACTACAATGAGCAGTTCTTC. Its translation is CSARTSGDYNEQFF.

The V call is TRBV7-9, the J call TRBJ2-3; D possibly corresponds to TRBD2 (5 bases). Germline V gene data show CDR1 as SEHNR and CDR2 as FQNEAQ (reference sequence). V lost 7 bases, J lost 2 bases, and 10 bases lay in between. The CDR3 is 13 residues long. This CDR3 reads CASNLGNTDTQYF. CDR3 nucleotides: TGTGCCAGCAATCTCGGGAACACAGATACGCAGTATTTT.

This clonotype is termed medium-sized. This chain uses TRBV2 with TRBJ2-7; TRBD2 agrees at 11 bases. Trimming cost V 5 bases and J 3 bases; bases outside gene matches: 9. The CDR3 spans 16 residues. The germline V gene encodes CDR1 SNHLY and CDR2 FYNNEI. The CDR3 reads CASSRYTTSGDYEQYV. In nucleotides, the CDR3 is TGTGCCAGCAGTCGGTATACGACTAGCGGGGACTACGAGCAGTACGTC.

This clonotype was picked up many times. The chain couples TRBV3-1 to TRBJ2-1; D is unresolved. This CDR3 comprises 14 residues. Germline V gene data show CDR1 as LGHDT and CDR2 as YNNKEL (reference sequence). Trimming took 3 bases from V and 1 from J, leaving 7 bases between them. CDR3 sequence (DNA): TGTGCCAGCAGCCACTGGCAGTCCTACAATGAGCAGTTCTTC. This sequence encodes CASSHWQSYNEQFF.

This clonotype appeared once. This sequence joins TRBV13 and TRBJ1-1; 11 positions match TRBD1. This CDR3 spans 17 amino acids. V was clipped by 3 bases and J by 2 bases; unmatched bases: 8. Looked up from germline, CDR1 is PRHDT and CDR2 is FYEKMQ (reference sequence). The CDR3 DNA reads as TGTGCCAGCAGCTTGGGACAGGGGGGACCGGGAAACACTGAAGCTTTCTTT. It specifies CASSLGQGGPGNTEAFF. Full variable domain (rest looked up from reference TRBV13 and TRBJ1-1): AAGVIQSPRHLIKEKRETATLKCYPIPRHDTVYWYQQGPGQDPQFLISFYEKMQSDKGSIPDRFSAQQFSDYHSELNMSSLELGDSALYFCASSLGQGGPGNTEAFFGQGTRLTVV.

Concerning this clonotype itself: It is likely a read error, because the conserved phenylalanine at the end of the CDR3 is missing. The J gene is TRBJ1-2, the V gene TRBV11-2; TRBD1 matches 10 bases. The CDR3 runs 13 residues. Trimming at V came to 4 bases and at J to 8 bases, leaving 4 bases not matched to a gene. Germline CDR1 SGHAT, CDR2 FQNNGV. The CDR3 protein is CASSSGQGLGYTI. CDR3 coding DNA: TGTGCCAGCAGCTCGGGACAGGGGTTAGGCTACACCATC.

Ten or more counts support this clonotype. A junction end diverges from the germline sequence, so it may reflect a read error. The rearrangement links TRBV28 to TRBJ1-2; perhaps TRBD1 as D (6 bases). Germline V CDR1 and CDR2: MDHEN, SYDVKM. The CDR3 extends over 12 amino acids. The DNA for the CDR3 is TGTGCCAGCAGCACCCGGGACACTCCCTTGGCCTTC. It codes for CASSTRDTPLAF.

This chain uses TRBV2 with TRBJ2-1, with TRBD2 identical over 11 bases. The CDR3 runs to 15 residues. V was pared by 7 bases and J by 12 bases, with 14 bases of the junction left unmatched. Germline CDR1 is SNHLY and CDR2 is FYNNEI. CDR3 sequence: CASTPGLADSDTQFF. In DNA, the CDR3 is TGTGCCAGCACACCGGGACTAGCGGACTCAGATACGCAGTTCTTC. The full variable domain, in which reference TRBV2 and TRBJ2-1 provide the parts outside the CDR3, is EPEVTQTPSHQVTQMGQEVILRCVPISNHLYFYWYRQILGQKVEFLVSFYNNEISEKSEIFDDQFSVERPDGSNFTLKIRSTKLEDSAMYFCASTPGLADSDTQFFGPGTRLTVL.

This chain connects TRBV7-2 to TRBJ2-7; 8 bases line up with TRBD2. The CDR3 loop spans 17 amino acids. The trim removed 5 bases at V and 4 bases at J, leaving 16 bases unmatched. Germline V gene sequence: CDR1 SGHTA, CDR2 FQGNSA. The CDR3 bases are TGTACCAGCAGCCAAGTACTGCCGGGGGGGAGCGTGTACGAGCAGTACGTC. Translating it yields CTSSQVLPGGSVYEQYV.

Of note for this clonotype: No conserved phenylalanine or tryptophan ends this CDR3, so it is likely a read error. Because the CDR3's place on the DNA is in doubt, the DNA is left out and the CDR3 is given as listed by TCRdb. The chain combines TRBV20-1 with TRBJ2-5; TRBD2 is the table's D call, not checked against the DNA. Germline V CDR1 and CDR2: DFQATT, SNEGSKA (reference sequence). The CDR3 has 14 amino acids, counting both end residues. The CDR3 region is CSAPPSGQQETQHS.

This clonotype was detected ten times or more. V usage is TRBV2 and J usage is TRBJ1-2, with D tentatively TRBD1 (6 bases). The length of the CDR3 is 13 residues. Germline CDR1 SNHLY, CDR2 FYNNEI. V was cut by 1 base and J by 4 bases, with 7 bases left in between. CDR3 loop: CASSEGGLYGYTF. DNA of the CDR3: TGTGCCAGCAGTGAAGGGGGGCTCTATGGCTACACCTTC.

This clonotype was counted at least ten times. The rearrangement links TRBV20-1 to TRBJ2-7; 9 bases map to TRBD2. The trim removed 0 bases at V and 5 bases at J, leaving 8 bases unmatched. The CDR3 runs to 15 residues. CDR1 and CDR2 (germline): DFQATT, SNEGSKA (reference sequence). The CDR3 here is CSARDLAGDRNEQYF. The CDR3 DNA sequence: TGCAGTGCTAGAGATTTAGCGGGAGATCGAAACGAGCAGTACTTC.

This clonotype was recorded at least ten times. V is TRBV20-1 and J is TRBJ2-1; 14 bases line up with TRBD2. CDR1 and CDR2 from the germline V gene are DFQATT and SNEGSKA (reference sequence). The V gene end was trimmed by 6 bases and the J gene end by 0 bases; junction bases not matched to a gene: 10. CDR3 size: 18 residues. CDR3 DNA sequence: TGCAGTGCCTATACCGGGACTAGCGGGGGTTTCTCCTACAATGAGCAGTTCTTC. Translating it yields CSAYTGTSGGFSYNEQFF.

Comment on this clonotype: The junction does not match germline at one end; this may be a read error. As DNA, the CDR3 is TGTGCCAGTAGATCGGGAAGGACTAATGAGAAACTGCTTTTT. Protein product: CASRSGRTNEKLLF. The J gene is TRBJ1-4, the V gene TRBV19, with D uncertain. The germline V gene has CDR1 LNHDA and CDR2 SQIVND (reference sequence). This CDR3 region has 14 residues.

A word on this clonotype: This may be a read error: a much more frequent sequence differs by one nucleotide. This chain links TRBV28 with TRBJ2-7; D is ambiguous. The CDR3 has 13 amino acids. The V gene lost 3 bases and the J gene lost 2 bases, with 8 bases spanning the gap. The V gene's germline CDR1 is MDHEN and CDR2 SYDVKM. For the CDR3, the DNA is TGTGCCAGCAGTTTTAGGGTCCCCTACGAGCAGTACTTC. Its protein is CASSFRVPYEQYF.

This rearrangement joins TRBV7-2 to TRBJ2-2; TRBD2 is a possible D gene (6 bases). CDR1 and CDR2 from the germline V gene are SGHTA and FQGNSA. V lost 1 base and J lost 7, with 13 bases in between. The CDR3 contains 15 residues. CDR3 in amino acids: CASSLVQRAGGELFF. DNA of the CDR3: TGTGCCAGCAGCTTAGTCCAAAGAGCGGGCGGGGAGCTGTTTTTT.